This T cell receptor (beta chain) was profiled in a study of cytomegalovirus exposure and HLA in healthy donors. The CDR3 length is 13 residues. Germline V gene data show CDR1 as SEHNR and CDR2 as FQNEAQ (reference sequence). V shed 5 bases and J 5 bases; nucleotides not matched to a gene: 3. Worth noting for this clone: The antigen is unknown.

PCR was performed using 60 Vbeta and 13 Jbeta primers. Libraries were prepared by immunoSEQ multiplex PCR; TCRdb keeps only in-frame clonotypes and omits some of them. Here the sample spans 200,000 to 250,000 clones, 85% being singletons. Study-level findings and limits: DRB1 showed the most TCR associations and HLA-C the fewest in a later analysis, as rates varied by HLA locus.

The chain uses TRBV7-9 and TRBJ1-5; 7 positions agree with TRBD1. Sequenced sample: PBMCs. The TCR was taken from a human donor in good health. In nucleotides, the CDR3 is TGTGCCAGCAGCGCTCAGGGGGATCAGCCCCAGCATTTT. Its protein is CASSAQGDQPQHF.